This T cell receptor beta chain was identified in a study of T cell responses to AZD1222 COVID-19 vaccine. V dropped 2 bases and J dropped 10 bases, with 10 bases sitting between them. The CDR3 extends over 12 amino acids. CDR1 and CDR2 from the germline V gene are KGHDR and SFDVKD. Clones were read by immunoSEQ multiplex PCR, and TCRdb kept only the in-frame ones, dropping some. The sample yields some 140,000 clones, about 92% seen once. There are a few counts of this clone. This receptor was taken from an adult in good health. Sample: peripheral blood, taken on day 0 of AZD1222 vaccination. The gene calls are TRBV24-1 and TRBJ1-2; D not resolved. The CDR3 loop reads CATSDSLRTYTF. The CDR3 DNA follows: TGTGCCACCAGTGATTCGCTTCGGACCTACACCTTC.